The 20 T cell receptor beta chains below come from one sample, sequenced in a study of OX40 agonist ivuxolimab in advanced cancers. TCRdb keeps only in-frame clones here, not all; method: immunoSEQ multiplex PCR. Among tens of thousands of clones listed, around 83% were seen once. The sequences come from CD4+ or CD8+ T cells sorted from blood, collected in a trial of the OX40 agonist ivuxolimab. Receptor source: an adult with an advanced solid tumor such as melanoma, head and neck, liver or kidney cancer.

In its sample, this clone was seen a few times. The chain employs TRBV7-2 and TRBJ2-2; the match to TRBD1 covers 7 bases. The germline V gene encodes CDR1 SGHTA and CDR2 FQGNSA. This CDR3 is 14 amino acids long. Losses at the gene ends were 3 bases for V and 5 bases for J; bases not matched to a gene: 3. This CDR3 is CASSFARGTGELFF. DNA of the CDR3: TGTGCCAGCAGCTTCGCCAGGGGGACCGGGGAGCTGTTTTTT. Complete variable domain (other parts from reference TRBV7-2 and TRBJ2-2): GAGVSQSPSNKVTEKGKDVELRCDPISGHTALYWYRQSLGQGLEFLIYFQGNSAPDKSGLPSDRFSAERTGGSVSTLTIQRTQQEDSAVYLCASSFARGTGELFFGEGSRLTVL.

The chain recombines TRBV18 with TRBJ1-1; D call uncertain. Per germline, CDR1 KGHSH and CDR2 LQKENI. Trimming pared 1 base from V and 4 bases from J, leaving 10 bases between. The CDR3 sequence is 14 residues long. Here the CDR3 reads CASSPLGGFTEAFF. The CDR3 coding sequence is TGTGCCAGCTCACCACTAGGAGGGTTCACTGAAGCTTTCTTT.

The chain is built from TRBV5-6 and TRBJ2-7, with TRBD2 matching over 10 bases. The junction had 7 bases not matched to a gene; V was cut back by 3 bases and J by 4 bases. The CDR3 sequence is 15 residues long. Per the germline V gene, CDR1 is SGHDT and CDR2 is YYEEEE. This CDR3 is CASSSAGTSEYEQYF. In DNA, the CDR3 is TGTGCCAGCAGCTCGGCCGGGACTAGCGAGTACGAGCAGTACTTC.

In this sample, this clone turned up a few times. The chain carries TRBV9 and TRBJ1-2; D is unresolved. V was clipped by 0 bases and J by 0 bases, with 9 bases between them. CDR1 and CDR2 from the germline V gene are SGDLS and YYNGEE. The CDR3 runs to 15 residues. CDR3 DNA: TGTGCCAGCAGCGTAGTCCCGGGCCCTAACTATGGCTACACCTTC. Translating it yields CASSVVPGPNYGYTF.

The chain couples TRBV10-2 to TRBJ2-1, with a possible D match to TRBD1 (6 bases). The CDR3 covers 14 residues. With 5 bases removed from V and 4 bases from J, the gap between germline ends came to 12 bases. From germline, CDR1 is WSHSY and CDR2 SAAADI. CDR3 loop: CASSLTGQYNEQFF. Here the CDR3 DNA reads TGCGCCAGCAGTCTAACCGGACAGTACAATGAGCAGTTCTTC.

This sequence joins TRBV5-1 and TRBJ2-7, with 9 nucleotides matching TRBD1. The CDR3 loop spans 14 amino acids. J lost 6 bases, V lost 4 bases, and 8 bases had no gene match. CDR1 is SGHRS and CDR2 is YFSETQ in the germline V gene. CDR3 in DNA: TGCGCCAGCAGCACCCGGGACAGGGCACTCGAGCAGTACTTC. It encodes CASSTRDRALEQYF.

The J gene is TRBJ2-1, the V gene TRBV10-3; D might be TRBD2 (6 bases). V shed 10 bases and J shed 4 bases, with 20 bases lying between them. CDR1 is ENHRY, CDR2 SYGVKD, per germline. CDR3 size: 15 residues. The CDR3 here is CATGSGAGGYNEQFF. Written as DNA, the CDR3 is TGTGCCACCGGTAGCGGAGCTGGGGGTTACAATGAGCAGTTCTTC.

This chain links TRBV7-8 with TRBJ1-1; D is unresolved. Germline assignment: CDR1 SGHVS and CDR2 FQNEAQ. The V gene lost 5 bases and the J gene lost 2 bases, with 15 bases spanning the gap. CDR3 length equals 15 residues. The CDR3 region has the DNA TGTGCCAGCAGCCCACTGACCGTATCAAACACTGAAGCTTTCTTT. As protein: CASSPLTVSNTEAFF.

This clone has a handful of counts. This chain connects TRBV6-1 to TRBJ1-2; TRBD1 matches at 9 bases. The length of the CDR3 is 15 residues. Trimming cost V 5 bases and J 7 bases; bases outside gene matches: 11. Per germline, CDR1 MNHNS and CDR2 SASEGT. The CDR3, as DNA: TGTGCCAGCAGTCTGCGGACAGGGGAAGAGAGTGGCTACACCTTC. Encoded protein: CASSLRTGEESGYTF.

This chain links TRBV19 with TRBJ1-5, with D tentatively TRBD1 (5 bases). The CDR3 runs to 14 residues. V lost 6 bases, J lost 2 bases, and 11 bases lay in between. Per the germline V gene, CDR1 is LNHDA and CDR2 is SQIVND (reference sequence). Here the CDR3 DNA reads TGTGCCAGTAGGTCCAGGGAGGGCAATCAGCCCCAGCATTTT. It encodes CASRSREGNQPQHF.

The CDR3, as DNA: TGTGCCAGCACCAGCGCCTACGAGCAGTACTTC. It translates to CASTSAYEQYF. The chain uses TRBV6-5 and TRBJ2-7; D is uncertain. There are 11 residues in the CDR3. Looked up from germline, CDR1 is MNHEY and CDR2 is SVGAGI. The V gene lost 7 bases and the J gene lost 2 bases, with 6 bases spanning the gap.

The V gene is TRBV19, the J gene TRBJ2-7; 7 bases are shared with TRBD1. This CDR3 spans 15 amino acids. From germline, CDR1 is LNHDA and CDR2 SQIVND (reference sequence). V shed 6 bases and J 2 bases; nucleotides not matched to a gene: 10. DNA for the CDR3: TGTGCCAGTAGCAGCTATACAGGGGATACCTACGAGCAGTACGTC. This translates into CASSSYTGDTYEQYV.

The chain uses TRBV7-2 and TRBJ1-2, with a tentative D call TRBD1 (6 bases). This CDR3 has 13 amino acids. Germline V lookup: CDR1 SGHTA, CDR2 FQGNSA. The V and J ends lost 1 base and 6 bases respectively, with 9 bases between them. In DNA, the CDR3 is TGTGCCAGCAGCTTAGTAAGGGGGGATGGCTACACCTTC. Translating it yields CASSLVRGDGYTF.

The chain is built from TRBV6-5 and TRBJ2-7, with D unclear. The CDR3 runs to 15 residues. The ends were cut back, 5 bases at V and 4 bases at J, with 18 bases in the middle. CDR1 and CDR2 (germline): MNHEY, SVGAGI. The CDR3 bases are TGTGCCAGCAGTCAGGCTCCGGGCTCGTCATACGAGCAGTACTTC. Translating it yields CASSQAPGSSYEQYF.

The chain links TRBV7-3 to TRBJ2-3; D call uncertain. The CDR3 consists of 14 residues. The V end was cut by 5 bases, the J end by 0 bases, with 9 bases between. Germline V gene sequence: CDR1 SGHTA, CDR2 FQGTGA. The CDR3 loop is CASSATGSTDTQYF. The CDR3 coding sequence is TGTGCCAGCAGCGCAACTGGGAGCACAGATACGCAGTATTTT.

The CDR3 here is CASSMDRGYEQYF. The CDR3 nucleotides are TGTGCCAGCAGCATGGACAGGGGTTACGAGCAGTACTTC. This chain uses TRBV7-8 with TRBJ2-7; 9 bases align to TRBD1. CDR1 and CDR2 from the germline V gene are SGHVS and FQNEAQ. This CDR3 spans 13 amino acids. V dropped 5 bases and J dropped 4; count of bases not matched to a gene: 3.

This chain joins TRBV11-3 and TRBJ2-5; TRBD2 aligns across 12 bases. The CDR3 has 15 amino acids. Germline V lookup: CDR1 SGHNT, CDR2 YENEEA. V lost 4 bases and J lost 5; bases outside the gene matches: 5. The CDR3 DNA reads TGTGCCAGCAGCTCTTCTAGCGGGAGGGTTGAGACCCAGTACTTC. Residues: CASSSSSGRVETQYF.

This clone was recorded a few times. The chain joins TRBV7-9 to TRBJ1-6, with 8 bases aligning to TRBD1. V lost 8 bases, J lost 7 bases, and 10 bases stayed unmatched. Germline V gives CDR1 SEHNR, CDR2 FQNEAQ (reference sequence). The CDR3 spans 15 residues. The CDR3 nucleotides are TGTGCCAGCGGCTACTCGGGGACAGGAAATTCACCCCTCCACTTT. Amino acids: CASGYSGTGNSPLHF.

The rearrangement joins TRBV14 to TRBJ1-3; D is undetermined. Trimming left V 5 bases short and J 0 bases short, with 8 bases between. Germline values: CDR1 SGHDN, CDR2 FVKESK. This CDR3 has 14 amino acids. CDR3 sequence (DNA): TGTGCCAGCAGCTACGGTAGCTCTGGAAACACCATATATTTT. This gives the protein CASSYGSSGNTIYF.

The chain recombines TRBV6-6 with TRBJ2-7; the match to TRBD1 covers 7 bases. The CDR3 sequence is 15 residues long. V dropped 6 bases and J dropped 2; count of bases not matched to a gene: 10. The germline CDR1 and CDR2 sequences are MNHNY and SVGAGI (reference sequence). As DNA, the CDR3 is TGTGCCAGCAGGATCCGACAGGGCCTGACCTACGAGCAGTACTTC. Its protein product is CASRIRQGLTYEQYF.